The sequence of this TCR beta chain was determined in a study of blood T cell repertoires in COVID-19. Study context: Specimens from acute and convalescent COVID-19 originated in the United States, Italy and Spain. Sources were T cells, B-cell-depleted T cells, or PBMCs; the material itself was cDNA or gDNA.

Original handling: Amplification from reference gene primers served as the basis for estimated nucleated cell counts. Only in-frame clones appear in the TCRdb table, and some are missing; sequencing was by immunoSEQ multiplex PCR. Clone size and V and J calls were adopted from that table, with D and trimming inferred from the DNA. The sample has more than 95,000 clones, about four fifths seen once. This CDR3 comprises 14 residues. The germline gives CDR1 WNHNN, CDR2 SYGVQD (reference sequence). The chain combines TRBV10-1 with TRBJ1-1, with D perhaps matching TRBD1 (6 bases). Sequences were obtained from peripheral blood. The sequence derives from a human donor in a cohort sampled during active COVID-19. The CDR3 here is CALSSRQGWTEAFF. The CDR3 nucleotides are TGCGCGTTAAGTTCGAGGCAGGGGTGGACTGAAGCTTTCTTT.